Below are 2 T cell receptor beta chains sequenced from a single sample in a study of cytomegalovirus exposure and HLA in healthy donors. The PCR contained 60 Vbeta and 13 Jbeta primers. Repertoires were generated with immunoSEQ multiplex PCR, while TCRdb's copy carries only in-frame clones and drops some. The repertoire holds fewer than 120,000 clones, with around three quarters as singletons. Specimen: PBMCs. The receptors derive from a woman younger than 45 in good health and CMV-seronegative.

The chain joins TRBV7-9 to TRBJ1-4; perhaps TRBD1 as D (5 bases). Trimming shortened V by 5 bases and J by 4 bases, and 14 bases separated the two germline ends. CDR1 is SEHNR, CDR2 FQNEAQ, per germline (reference sequence). The CDR3 spans 15 residues. DNA of the CDR3: TGTGCCAGCAGCCCCCCCGCCGGGGGTAATGAAAAACTGTTTTTT. It specifies CASSPPAGGNEKLFF.

The chain links TRBV4-1 to TRBJ2-3, with a weak D call TRBD2 (7 bases). Germline V gene sequence: CDR1 MGHRA, CDR2 YSYEKL. CDR3 length: 16 amino acids. The V end lost 2 bases, the J end lost 6 bases, and 18 bases lay between the germline ends. In DNA form, the CDR3 reads TGCGCCAGCAGCCAACCTATCGAGGGGGGGCGTGATACGCAGTATTTT. It codes for CASSQPIEGGRDTQYF.